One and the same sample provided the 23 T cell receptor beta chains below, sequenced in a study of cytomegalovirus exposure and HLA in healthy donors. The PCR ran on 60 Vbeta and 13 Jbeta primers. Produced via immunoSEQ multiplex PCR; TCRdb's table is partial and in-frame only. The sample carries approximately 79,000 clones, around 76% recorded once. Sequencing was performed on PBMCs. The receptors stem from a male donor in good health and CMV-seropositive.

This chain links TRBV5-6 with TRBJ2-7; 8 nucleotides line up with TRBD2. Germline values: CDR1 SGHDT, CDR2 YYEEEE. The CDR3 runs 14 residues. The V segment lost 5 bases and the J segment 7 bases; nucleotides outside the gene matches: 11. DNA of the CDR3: TGTGCCAGCAGACGGGGGACTAGAACAGGTGAGCAGTACTTC. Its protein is CASRRGTRTGEQYF.

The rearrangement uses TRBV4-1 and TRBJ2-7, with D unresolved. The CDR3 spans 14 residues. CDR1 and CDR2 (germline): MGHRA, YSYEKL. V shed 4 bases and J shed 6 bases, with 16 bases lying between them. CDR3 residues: CASSPLYILGEQYF. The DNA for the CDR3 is TGCGCCAGCAGCCCCCTTTATATCCTCGGCGAGCAGTACTTC.

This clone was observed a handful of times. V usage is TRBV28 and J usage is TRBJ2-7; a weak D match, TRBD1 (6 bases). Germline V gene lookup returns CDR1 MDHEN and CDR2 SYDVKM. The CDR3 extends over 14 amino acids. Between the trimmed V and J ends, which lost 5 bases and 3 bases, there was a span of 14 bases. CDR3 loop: CASSGTGQYYEQYF. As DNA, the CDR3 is TGTGCCAGCAGTGGAACCGGACAGTACTACGAGCAGTACTTC.

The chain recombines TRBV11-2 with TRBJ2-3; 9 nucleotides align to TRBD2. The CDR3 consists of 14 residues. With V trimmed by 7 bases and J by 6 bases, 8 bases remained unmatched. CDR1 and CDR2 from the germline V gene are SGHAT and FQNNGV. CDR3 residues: CASKRGAPYDTQYF. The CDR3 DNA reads TGTGCCAGCAAGCGGGGGGCACCTTACGATACGCAGTATTTT.

This CDR3 reads CASSVGQGRETQYF. CDR3 nucleotide sequence: TGTGCCAGCAGCGTCGGACAGGGTAGGGAGACCCAGTACTTC. J is TRBJ2-5 and V is TRBV5-8; 8 bases line up with TRBD1. Germline CDR1 is SGHTS and CDR2 is YDEGEE. The CDR3 is made up of 14 amino acids. Trimming removed 4 bases from V and 5 bases from J; junction bases left unmatched: 7. Drawing the rest from reference TRBV5-8 and TRBJ2-5, the complete variable domain is EAGVTQSPTHLIKTRGQQATLRCSPISGHTSVYWYQQALGLGLQFLLWYDEGEERNRGNFPPRFSGRQFPNYSSELNVNALELEDSALYLCASSVGQGRETQYFGPGTRLLVL.

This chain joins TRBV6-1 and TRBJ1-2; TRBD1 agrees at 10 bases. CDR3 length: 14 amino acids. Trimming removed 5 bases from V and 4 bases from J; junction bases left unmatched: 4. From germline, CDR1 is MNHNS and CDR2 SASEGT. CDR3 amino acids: CASSRQGAGYGYTF. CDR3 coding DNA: TGTGCCAGCAGTCGACAGGGGGCTGGCTATGGCTACACCTTC.

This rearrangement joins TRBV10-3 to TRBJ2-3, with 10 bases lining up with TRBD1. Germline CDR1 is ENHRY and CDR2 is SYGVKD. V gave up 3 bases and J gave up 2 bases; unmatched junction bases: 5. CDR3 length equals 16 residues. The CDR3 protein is CAISDPGTGVTDTQYF. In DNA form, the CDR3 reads TGTGCCATCAGTGACCCCGGGACAGGGGTCACAGATACGCAGTATTTT.

The chain's CDR3 is CASSKWTSGRSYGANVLTF. The CDR3 region has the DNA TGTGCCAGTAGTAAGTGGACTAGCGGGAGAAGTTATGGGGCCAACGTCCTGACTTTC. The V call is TRBV19, the J call TRBJ2-6; 13 nucleotides agree with TRBD2. CDR1 is LNHDA and CDR2 is SQIVND in the germline V gene (reference sequence). The V gene end was trimmed by 4 bases and the J gene end by 3 bases; junction bases not matched to a gene: 9. CDR3 length equals 19 residues.

The CDR3 sequence is CASSLMRTGVTEAFF. In DNA form, the CDR3 reads TGCGCCAGCAGCTTAATGCGGACAGGGGTCACTGAAGCTTTCTTT. The chain links TRBV5-1 to TRBJ1-1, with 9 bases that match TRBD1. This CDR3 region has 15 residues. From germline, CDR1 is SGHRS and CDR2 YFSETQ. Trimming cost V 2 bases and J 4 bases; bases outside gene matches: 6.

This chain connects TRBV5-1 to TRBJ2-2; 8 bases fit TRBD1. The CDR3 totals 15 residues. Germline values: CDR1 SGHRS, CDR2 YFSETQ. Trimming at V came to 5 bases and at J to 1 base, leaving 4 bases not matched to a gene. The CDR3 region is CASRPTGVNTGELFF. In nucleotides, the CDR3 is TGCGCCAGCAGGCCGACAGGGGTGAACACCGGGGAGCTGTTTTTT.

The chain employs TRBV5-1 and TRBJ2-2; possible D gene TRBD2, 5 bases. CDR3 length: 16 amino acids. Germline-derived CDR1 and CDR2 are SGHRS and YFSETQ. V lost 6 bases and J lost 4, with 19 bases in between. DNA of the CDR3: TGCGCCAGCAACCCCCATTGGGCGGGTAGCACCGGGGAGCTGTTTTTT. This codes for CASNPHWAGSTGELFF.

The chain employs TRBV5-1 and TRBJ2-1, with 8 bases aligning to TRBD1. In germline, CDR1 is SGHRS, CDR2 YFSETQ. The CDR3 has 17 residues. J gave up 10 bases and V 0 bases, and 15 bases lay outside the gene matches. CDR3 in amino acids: CASSLGTGTGLLREQFF. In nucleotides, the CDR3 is TGCGCCAGCAGCTTGGGGACCGGGACAGGCCTCCTTAGGGAGCAGTTCTTC.

CDR3: CATSRDGYRDQPQHF. The CDR3 region has the DNA TGTGCCACCAGCAGAGACGGGTACAGGGACCAGCCCCAGCATTTT. This rearrangement joins TRBV15 to TRBJ1-5, with D maybe TRBD1 (6 bases). CDR1 is LNHNV and CDR2 is YYDKDF in the germline V gene (reference sequence). The length of the CDR3 is 15 residues. With 0 bases removed from V and 7 bases from J, the gap between germline ends came to 13 bases.

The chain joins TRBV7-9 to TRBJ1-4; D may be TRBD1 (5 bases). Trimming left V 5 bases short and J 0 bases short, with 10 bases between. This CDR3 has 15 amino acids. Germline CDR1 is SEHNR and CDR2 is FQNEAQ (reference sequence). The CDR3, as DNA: TGTGCCAGCAGCCCAACCAGGGCAACTAATGAAAAACTGTTTTTT. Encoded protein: CASSPTRATNEKLFF.

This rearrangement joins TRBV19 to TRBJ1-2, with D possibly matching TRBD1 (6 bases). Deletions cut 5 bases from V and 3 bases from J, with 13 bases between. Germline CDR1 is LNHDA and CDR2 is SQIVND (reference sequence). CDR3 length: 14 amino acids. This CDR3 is CASSSSDRYYGYTF. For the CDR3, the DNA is TGTGCCAGTAGTTCCTCCGACAGGTACTATGGCTACACCTTC. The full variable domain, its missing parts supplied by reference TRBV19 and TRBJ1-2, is DGGITQSPKYLFRKEGQNVTLSCEQNLNHDAMYWYRQDPGQGLRLIYYSQIVNDFQKGDIAEGYSVSREKKESFPLTVTSAQKNPTAFYLCASSSSDRYYGYTFGSGTRLTVV.

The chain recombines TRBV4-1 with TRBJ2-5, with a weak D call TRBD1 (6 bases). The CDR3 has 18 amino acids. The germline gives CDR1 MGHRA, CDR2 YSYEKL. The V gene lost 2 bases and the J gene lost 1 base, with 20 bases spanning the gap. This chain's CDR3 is CASSQQQTGTPFQETQYF. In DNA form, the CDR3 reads TGCGCCAGCAGCCAACAACAAACCGGGACACCATTCCAAGAGACCCAGTACTTC.

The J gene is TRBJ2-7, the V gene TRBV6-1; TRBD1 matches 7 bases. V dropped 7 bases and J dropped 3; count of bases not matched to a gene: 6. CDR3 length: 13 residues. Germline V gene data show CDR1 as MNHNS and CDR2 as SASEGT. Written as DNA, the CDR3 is TGTGCCAGCAATTCAGGACAGGACTACGAGCAGTACTTC. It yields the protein CASNSGQDYEQYF.

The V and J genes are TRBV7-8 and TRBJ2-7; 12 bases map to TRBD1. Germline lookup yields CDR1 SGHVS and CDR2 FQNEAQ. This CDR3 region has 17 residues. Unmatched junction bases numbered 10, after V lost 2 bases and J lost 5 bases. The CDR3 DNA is TGTGCCAGCAGCTTACGGTTTGGGACAGGGGGCTTGAACGAGCAGTACTTC. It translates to CASSLRFGTGGLNEQYF.

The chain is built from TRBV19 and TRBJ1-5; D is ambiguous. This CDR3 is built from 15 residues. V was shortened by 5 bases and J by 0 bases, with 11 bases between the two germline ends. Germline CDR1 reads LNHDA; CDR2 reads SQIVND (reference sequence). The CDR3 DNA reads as TGTGCCAGTAGTCCTCCCCCTTATAGCAATCAGCCCCAGCATTTT. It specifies CASSPPPYSNQPQHF.

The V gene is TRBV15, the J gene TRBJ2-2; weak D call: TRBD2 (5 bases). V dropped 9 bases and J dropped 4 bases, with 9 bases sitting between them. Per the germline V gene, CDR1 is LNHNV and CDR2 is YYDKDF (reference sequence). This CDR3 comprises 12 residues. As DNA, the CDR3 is TGTGCCACAAGAGGGATCACCGGGGAGCTGTTTTTT. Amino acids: CATRGITGELFF. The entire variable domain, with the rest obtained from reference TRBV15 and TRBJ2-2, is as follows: DAMVIQNPRYQVTQFGKPVTLSCSQTLNHNVMYWYQQKSSQAPKLLFHYYDKDFNNEADTPDNFQSRRPNTSFCFLDIRSPGLGDTAMYLCATRGITGELFFGEGSRLTVL.

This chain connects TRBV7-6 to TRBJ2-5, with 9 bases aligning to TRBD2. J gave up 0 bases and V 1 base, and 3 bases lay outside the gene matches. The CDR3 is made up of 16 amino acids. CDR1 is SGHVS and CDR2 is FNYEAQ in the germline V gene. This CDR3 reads CASSLVASGDQETQYF. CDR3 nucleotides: TGTGCCAGCAGCTTAGTGGCTAGCGGGGACCAAGAGACCCAGTACTTC.

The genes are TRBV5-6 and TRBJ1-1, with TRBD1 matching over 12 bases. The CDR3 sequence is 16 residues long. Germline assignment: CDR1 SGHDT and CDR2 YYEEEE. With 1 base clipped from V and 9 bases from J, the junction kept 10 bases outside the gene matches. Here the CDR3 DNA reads TGTGCCAGCAGCTTGAGGGACAGGGGGCCCTTAGCGCAAGCTTTCTTT. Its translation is CASSLRDRGPLAQAFF.

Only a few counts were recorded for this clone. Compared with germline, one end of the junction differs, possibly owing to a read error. The CDR3 DNA sequence: TGTTCCAGCAGCTTAGTATGGCGGGGAAGCTCCTACGAGCAGTACTTC. Amino acids: CSSSLVWRGSSYEQYF. The chain links TRBV7-9 to TRBJ2-7; perhaps TRBD2 as D (6 bases). Germline CDR1 SEHNR, CDR2 FQNEAQ (reference sequence). The CDR3 is 16 amino acids.